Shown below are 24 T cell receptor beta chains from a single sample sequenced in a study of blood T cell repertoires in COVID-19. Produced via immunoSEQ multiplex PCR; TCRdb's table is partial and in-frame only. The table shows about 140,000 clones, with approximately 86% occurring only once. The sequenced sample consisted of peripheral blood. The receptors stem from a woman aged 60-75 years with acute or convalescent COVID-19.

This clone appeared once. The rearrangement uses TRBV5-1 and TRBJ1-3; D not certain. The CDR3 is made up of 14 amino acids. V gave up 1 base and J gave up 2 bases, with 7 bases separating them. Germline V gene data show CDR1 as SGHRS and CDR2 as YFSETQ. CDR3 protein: CASSLIGTGNTIYF. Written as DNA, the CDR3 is TGCGCCAGCAGCTTGATTGGCACTGGAAACACCATATATTTT.

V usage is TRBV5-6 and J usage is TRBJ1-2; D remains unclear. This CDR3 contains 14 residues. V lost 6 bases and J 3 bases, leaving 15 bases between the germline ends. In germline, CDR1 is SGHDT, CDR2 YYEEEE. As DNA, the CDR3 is TGTGCCAGCACCGCCGGAGGGAATTACTATGGCTACACCTTC. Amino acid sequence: CASTAGGNYYGYTF.

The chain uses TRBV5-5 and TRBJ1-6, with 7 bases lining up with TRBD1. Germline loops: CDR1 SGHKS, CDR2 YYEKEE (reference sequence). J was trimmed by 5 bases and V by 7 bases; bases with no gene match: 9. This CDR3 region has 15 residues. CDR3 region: CASHLGQLNNSPLHF. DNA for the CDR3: TGTGCCAGCCATTTGGGACAGTTAAATAATTCACCCCTCCACTTT.

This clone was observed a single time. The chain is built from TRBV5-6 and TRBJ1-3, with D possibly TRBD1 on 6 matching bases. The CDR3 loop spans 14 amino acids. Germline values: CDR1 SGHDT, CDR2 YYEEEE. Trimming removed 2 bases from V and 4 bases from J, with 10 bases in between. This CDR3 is CASSFRGGGNTIYF. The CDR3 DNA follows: TGTGCCAGCAGCTTCAGGGGTGGGGGAAACACCATATATTTT.

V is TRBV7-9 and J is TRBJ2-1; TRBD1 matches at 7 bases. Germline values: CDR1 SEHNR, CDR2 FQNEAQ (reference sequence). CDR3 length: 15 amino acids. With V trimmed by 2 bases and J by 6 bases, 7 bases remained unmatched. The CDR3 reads CASSLRSTGTNEQFF. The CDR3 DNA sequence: TGTGCCAGCAGCTTACGCTCGACAGGGACCAATGAGCAGTTCTTC.

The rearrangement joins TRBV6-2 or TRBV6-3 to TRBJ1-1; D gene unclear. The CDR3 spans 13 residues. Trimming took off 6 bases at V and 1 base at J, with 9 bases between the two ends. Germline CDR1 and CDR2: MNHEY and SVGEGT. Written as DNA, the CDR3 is TGTGCCAGCAGCCGTTACAGGAACACTGAAGCTTTCTTT. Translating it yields CASSRYRNTEAFF.

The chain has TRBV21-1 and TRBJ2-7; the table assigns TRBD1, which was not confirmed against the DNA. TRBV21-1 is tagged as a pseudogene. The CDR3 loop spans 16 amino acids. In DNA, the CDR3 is TGTGCCAGCAGCAAAGTTCCCGACAGGGGGGCCTACGAGCAGTACTTC. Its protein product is CASSKVPDRGAYEQYF.

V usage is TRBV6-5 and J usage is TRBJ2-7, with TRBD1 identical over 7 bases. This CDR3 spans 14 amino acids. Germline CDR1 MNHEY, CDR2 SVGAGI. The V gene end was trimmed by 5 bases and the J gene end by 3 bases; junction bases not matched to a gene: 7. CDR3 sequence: CASSPGTEDYEQYF. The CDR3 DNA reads TGTGCCAGCAGTCCCGGGACAGAAGACTACGAGCAGTACTTC.

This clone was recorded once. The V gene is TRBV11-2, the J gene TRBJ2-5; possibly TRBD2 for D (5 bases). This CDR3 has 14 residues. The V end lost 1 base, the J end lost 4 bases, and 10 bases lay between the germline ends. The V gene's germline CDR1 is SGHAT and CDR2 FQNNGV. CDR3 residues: CASSLGSGIETQYF. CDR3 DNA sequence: TGTGCCAGCAGCTTAGGGTCCGGGATAGAGACCCAGTACTTC. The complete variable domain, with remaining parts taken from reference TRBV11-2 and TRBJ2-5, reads EAGVAQSPRYKIIEKRQSVAFWCNPISGHATLYWYQQILGQGPKLLIQFQNNGVVDDSQLPKDRFSAERLKGVDSTLKIQPAKLEDSAVYLCASSLGSGIETQYFGPGTRLLVL.

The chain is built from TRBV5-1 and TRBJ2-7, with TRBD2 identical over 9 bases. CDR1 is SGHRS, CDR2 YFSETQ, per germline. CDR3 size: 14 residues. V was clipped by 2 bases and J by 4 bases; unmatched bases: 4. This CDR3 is CASSLAGGSYEQYF. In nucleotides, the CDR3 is TGCGCCAGCAGCTTAGCGGGGGGCAGTTACGAGCAGTACTTC.

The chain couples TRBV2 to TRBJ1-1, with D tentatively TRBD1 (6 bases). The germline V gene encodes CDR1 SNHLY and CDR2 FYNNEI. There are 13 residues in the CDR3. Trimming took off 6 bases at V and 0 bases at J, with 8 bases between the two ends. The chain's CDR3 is CASRGQMNTEAFF. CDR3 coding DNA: TGTGCCAGCAGAGGACAGATGAACACTGAAGCTTTCTTT.

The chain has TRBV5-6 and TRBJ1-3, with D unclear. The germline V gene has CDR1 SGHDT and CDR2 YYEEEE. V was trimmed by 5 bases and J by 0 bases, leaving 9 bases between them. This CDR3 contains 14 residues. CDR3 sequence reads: CASRGGSSGNTIYF. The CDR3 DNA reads TGTGCCAGCAGAGGAGGGAGCTCTGGAAACACCATATATTTT.

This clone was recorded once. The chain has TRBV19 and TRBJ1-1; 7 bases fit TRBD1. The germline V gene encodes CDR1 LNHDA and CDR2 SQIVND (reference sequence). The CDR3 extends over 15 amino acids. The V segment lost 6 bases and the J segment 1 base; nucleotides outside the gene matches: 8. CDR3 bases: TGTGCCAGTAGAACGACAGGGCCCTCGAACACTGAAGCTTTCTTT. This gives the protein CASRTTGPSNTEAFF.

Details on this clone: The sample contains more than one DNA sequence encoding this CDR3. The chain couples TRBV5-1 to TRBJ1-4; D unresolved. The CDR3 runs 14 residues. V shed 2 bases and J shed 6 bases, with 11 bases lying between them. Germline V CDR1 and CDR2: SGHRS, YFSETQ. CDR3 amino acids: CASSLEGSDEKLFF. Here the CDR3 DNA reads TGCGCCAGCAGCTTAGAAGGGAGTGATGAAAAACTGTTTTTT.

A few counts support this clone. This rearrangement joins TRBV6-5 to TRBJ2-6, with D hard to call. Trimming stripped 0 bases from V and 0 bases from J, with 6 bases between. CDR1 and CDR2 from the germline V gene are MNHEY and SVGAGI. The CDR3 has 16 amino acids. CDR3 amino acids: CASSYSPSSGANVLTF. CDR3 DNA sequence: TGTGCCAGCAGTTACTCTCCGAGCTCTGGGGCCAACGTCCTGACTTTC.

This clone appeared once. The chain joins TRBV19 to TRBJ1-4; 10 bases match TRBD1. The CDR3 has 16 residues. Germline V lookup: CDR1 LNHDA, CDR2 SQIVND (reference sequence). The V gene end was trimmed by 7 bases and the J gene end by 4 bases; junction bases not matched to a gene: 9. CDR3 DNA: TGTGCCAGTACCCCCGAGGGACAGGGGTATAATGAAAAACTGTTTTTT. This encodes CASTPEGQGYNEKLFF. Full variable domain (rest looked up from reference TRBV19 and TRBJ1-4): DGGITQSPKYLFRKEGQNVTLSCEQNLNHDAMYWYRQDPGQGLRLIYYSQIVNDFQKGDIAEGYSVSREKKESFPLTVTSAQKNPTAFYLCASTPEGQGYNEKLFFGSGTQLSVL.

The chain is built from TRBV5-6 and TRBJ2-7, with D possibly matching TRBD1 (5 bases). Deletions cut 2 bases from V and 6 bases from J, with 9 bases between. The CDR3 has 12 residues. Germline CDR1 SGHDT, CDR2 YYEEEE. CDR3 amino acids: CASSFSGLEQYF. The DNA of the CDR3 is TGTGCCAGCAGCTTTTCAGGGCTCGAGCAGTACTTC.

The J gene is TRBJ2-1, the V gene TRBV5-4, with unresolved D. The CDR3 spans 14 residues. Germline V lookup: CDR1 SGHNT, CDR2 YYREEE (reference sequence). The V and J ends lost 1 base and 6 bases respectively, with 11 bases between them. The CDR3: CASSLRLVGNEQFF. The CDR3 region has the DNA TGTGCCAGCAGCTTGAGGCTAGTCGGCAATGAGCAGTTCTTC.

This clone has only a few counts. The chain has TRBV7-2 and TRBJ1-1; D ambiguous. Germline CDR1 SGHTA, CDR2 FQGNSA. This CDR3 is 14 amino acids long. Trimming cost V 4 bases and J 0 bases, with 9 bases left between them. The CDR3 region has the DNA TGTGCCAGCAGCTCCTTTGGGCTGAACACTGAAGCTTTCTTT. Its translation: CASSSFGLNTEAFF. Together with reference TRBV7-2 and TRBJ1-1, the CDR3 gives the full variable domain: GAGVSQSPSNKVTEKGKDVELRCDPISGHTALYWYRQSLGQGLEFLIYFQGNSAPDKSGLPSDRFSAERTGGSVSTLTIQRTQQEDSAVYLCASSSFGLNTEAFFGQGTRLTVV.

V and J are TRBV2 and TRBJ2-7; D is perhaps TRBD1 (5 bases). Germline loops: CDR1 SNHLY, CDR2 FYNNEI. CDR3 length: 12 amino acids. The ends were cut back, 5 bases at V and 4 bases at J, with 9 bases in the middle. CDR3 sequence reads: CASSQTGYEQYF. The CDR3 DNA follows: TGTGCCAGCAGTCAAACAGGTTACGAGCAGTACTTC.

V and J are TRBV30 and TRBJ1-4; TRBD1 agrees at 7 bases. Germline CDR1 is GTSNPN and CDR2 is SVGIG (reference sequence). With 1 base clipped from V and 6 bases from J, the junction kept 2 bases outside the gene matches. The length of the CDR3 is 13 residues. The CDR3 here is CAWSEGTDEKLFF. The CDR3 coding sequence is TGTGCCTGGAGTGAGGGGACAGATGAAAAACTGTTTTTT. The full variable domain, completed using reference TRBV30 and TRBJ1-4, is SQTIHQWPATLVQPVGSPLSLECTVEGTSNPNLYWYRQAAGRGLQLLFYSVGIGQISSEVPQNLSASRPQDRQFILSSKKLLLSDSGFYLCAWSEGTDEKLFFGSGTQLSVL.

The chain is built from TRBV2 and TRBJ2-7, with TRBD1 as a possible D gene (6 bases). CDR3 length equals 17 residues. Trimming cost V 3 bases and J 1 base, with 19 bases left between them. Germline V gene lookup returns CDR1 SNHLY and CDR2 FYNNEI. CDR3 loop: CASSDITGYGTSYEQYF. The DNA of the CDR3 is TGTGCCAGCAGTGATATTACAGGGTACGGGACATCCTACGAGCAGTACTTC.

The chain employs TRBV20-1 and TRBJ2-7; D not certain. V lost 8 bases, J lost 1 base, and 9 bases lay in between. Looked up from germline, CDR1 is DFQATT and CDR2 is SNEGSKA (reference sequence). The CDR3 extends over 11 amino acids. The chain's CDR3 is CSFGPSYEQYF. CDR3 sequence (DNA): TGCAGTTTTGGCCCTTCCTACGAGCAGTACTTC.

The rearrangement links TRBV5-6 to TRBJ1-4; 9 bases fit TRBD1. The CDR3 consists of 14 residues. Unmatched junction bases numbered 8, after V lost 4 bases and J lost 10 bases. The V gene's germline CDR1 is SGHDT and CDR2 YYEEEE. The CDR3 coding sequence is TGTGCCAGCAGCGATGGGACAGGGTGGGGAAAACTGTTTTTT. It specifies CASSDGTGWGKLFF.